This entry lists 16 T cell receptor beta chains sequenced from one sample in a study of T cells after yellow fever vaccination. TCRdb re-derived calls from the 5' RACE reads in MiXCR, one entry per CDR3 protein. The profile covers tens of thousands of distinct CDR3 sequences, with more than 5.5% appearing a single time and 35% taken by the ten largest. Material: CD8+ T cells sorted from PBMCs, obtained 5 days after the first yellow fever vaccination. All receptors come from a man between 18 and 29 years old who received the YFV17D yellow fever vaccine.

About this clonotype itself: Possible read error: a much larger clone is one base away. The rearrangement joins TRBV2 to TRBJ2-3, with TRBD2 matching over 9 bases. Germline V gives CDR1 SNHLY, CDR2 FYNNEI. The CDR3 is 15 amino acids. V was pared by 7 bases and J by 5 bases, with 10 bases of the junction left unmatched. CDR3 residues: CASIRTSVVKDTQYF. Written as DNA, the CDR3 is TGTGCCAGCATTAGGACTAGCGTGGTGAAAGATACGCAGTATTTT.

In its sample, this clonotype was seen a few times. V is TRBV19 and J is TRBJ2-3, with D hard to call. The CDR3 is 13 residues long. Germline CDR1 is LNHDA and CDR2 is SQIVND (reference sequence). V was shortened by 6 bases and J by 3 bases, with 10 bases between the two germline ends. CDR3 nucleotide sequence: TGTGCCAGTAGCCCGGACCCTACAGATACGCAGTATTTT. Translation gives CASSPDPTDTQYF.

This clonotype was recorded many times. The chain recombines TRBV15 with TRBJ1-5; 8 positions agree with TRBD1. CDR3 length: 14 amino acids. The trim removed 7 bases at V and 2 bases at J, leaving 4 bases unmatched. Germline assignment: CDR1 LNHNV and CDR2 YYDKDF (reference sequence). The CDR3 spells CATTPDRGNQPQHF. CDR3 in DNA: TGTGCCACCACCCCGGACAGGGGCAATCAGCCCCAGCATTTT. The whole variable domain, filled in from reference TRBV15 and TRBJ1-5, reads DAMVIQNPRYQVTQFGKPVTLSCSQTLNHNVMYWYQQKSSQAPKLLFHYYDKDFNNEADTPDNFQSRRPNTSFCFLDIRSPGLGDTAMYLCATTPDRGNQPQHFGDGTRLSIL.

At least ten counts were recorded for this clonotype. V usage is TRBV29-1 and J usage is TRBJ1-2, with a weak D call TRBD1 (6 bases). CDR1 is SQVTM and CDR2 is ANQGSEA in the germline V gene. This CDR3 region has 13 residues. Deletions cut 5 bases from V and 0 bases from J, with 10 bases between. The DNA of the CDR3 is TGCAGCGTTTGGACAGAAACTAACTATGGCTACACCTTC. Translated: CSVWTETNYGYTF.

The rearrangement joins TRBV7-3 to TRBJ2-3; D gene ambiguous. This CDR3 spans 13 amino acids. Germline V lookup: CDR1 SGHTA, CDR2 FQGTGA. The V end lost 3 bases, the J end lost 2 bases, and 6 bases lay between the germline ends. CDR3 protein: CASSFFPTDTQYF. As DNA, the CDR3 is TGTGCCAGCAGCTTTTTCCCCACAGATACGCAGTATTTT.

The chain has TRBV3-1 and TRBJ2-5; D is perhaps TRBD2 (6 bases). Germline V gene sequence: CDR1 LGHDT, CDR2 YNNKEL (reference sequence). The CDR3 runs 16 residues. V lost 1 base to trimming and J lost 5 bases, with 17 bases between them. Here the CDR3 DNA reads TGTGCCAGCAGCCAAGTGGATAGAGGGAGGTTCGAGACCCAGTACTTC. Residues: CASSQVDRGRFETQYF.

The chain links TRBV6-2 or TRBV6-3 to TRBJ2-5; a possible D gene is TRBD2 (6 bases). The CDR3 covers 14 residues. The germline V gene encodes CDR1 MNHEY and CDR2 SVGEGT. Trimming shortened V by 6 bases and J by 5 bases, and 16 bases separated the two germline ends. In nucleotides, the CDR3 is TGTGCCAGCAGCAGCGATCGGGGGAAGGAGACCCAGTACTTC. It encodes CASSSDRGKETQYF.

This rearrangement joins TRBV12-3 or TRBV12-4 to TRBJ1-2; D gene uncertain. The CDR3 loop spans 12 amino acids. V was cut by 2 bases and J by 7 bases, with 8 bases left in between. The CDR3 loop reads CASSLTPRGYTF. The DNA of the CDR3 is TGTGCCAGCAGTTTAACGCCGCGTGGCTACACCTTC.

The V gene is TRBV6-1, the J gene TRBJ2-2, with D possibly TRBD1 on 5 matching bases. The germline gives CDR1 MNHNS, CDR2 SASEGT. The CDR3 runs 14 residues. Deletions cut 6 bases from V and 4 bases from J, with 12 bases between. CDR3 sequence (DNA): TGTGCCAGCAGCCCGACAGCAGGCACCGGGGAGCTGTTTTTT. Translated, it gives CASSPTAGTGELFF.

This clonotype was seen repeatedly, ten times or more. The CDR3 is CASSEGQGPGQTEAFF. CDR3 DNA sequence: TGTGCCAGCAGTGAAGGACAGGGGCCGGGTCAGACTGAAGCTTTCTTT. The chain has TRBV6-1 and TRBJ1-1, with TRBD1 identical over 8 bases. The junction had 9 bases not matched to a gene; V was cut back by 1 base and J by 5 bases. The germline V gene encodes CDR1 MNHNS and CDR2 SASEGT. The CDR3 has 16 amino acids.

With regard to this clonotype: A much larger clone differs from this one at a single base, so this may be a read error. CDR3 region: CASSLAVGRINQPQHF. The CDR3 DNA is TGCGCCAGCAGCCTTGCCGTGGGACGGATCAATCAGCCCCAGCATTTT. J is TRBJ1-5 and V is TRBV4-1; D perhaps matches TRBD1 (5 bases). V lost 4 bases and J 3 bases, leaving 16 bases between the germline ends. The CDR3 loop spans 16 amino acids. Germline loops: CDR1 MGHRA, CDR2 YSYEKL.

This chain links TRBV19 with TRBJ1-5, with 7 bases lining up with TRBD1. Trimming removed 3 bases from V and 7 bases from J; junction bases left unmatched: 12. CDR3 size: 16 residues. In germline, CDR1 is LNHDA, CDR2 SQIVND (reference sequence). Here the CDR3 reads CASSMEGAGGEQPQHF. In nucleotides, the CDR3 is TGTGCCAGTAGTATGGAGGGCGCAGGGGGTGAACAGCCCCAGCATTTT.

This chain uses TRBV3-1 with TRBJ2-1; maybe TRBD1 (6 bases). Between the trimmed V and J ends, which lost 3 bases and 7 bases, there was a span of 16 bases. The CDR3 is 15 amino acids. Per germline, CDR1 LGHDT and CDR2 YNNKEL (reference sequence). The CDR3 sequence is CASSHPRDINNEQFF. In DNA form, the CDR3 reads TGTGCCAGCAGCCATCCCCGGGACATAAATAATGAGCAGTTCTTC.

The chain uses TRBV6-2 or TRBV6-3 and TRBJ2-7; no reliable D call. CDR1 is MNHEY and CDR2 is SVGEGT in the germline V gene. Trimming cost V 0 bases and J 0 bases, with 12 bases left between them. This CDR3 is 16 amino acids long. CDR3 region: CASSYSTTHPSYEQYV. The CDR3 nucleotides are TGTGCCAGCAGTTACTCGACCACTCACCCCTCCTACGAGCAGTACGTC.

This clonotype was detected many times. The chain carries TRBV5-1 and TRBJ2-5; 7 nucleotides align to TRBD1. The V and J ends lost 5 bases and 5 bases, in that order; junction bases with no gene match: 15. The CDR3 contains 16 residues. CDR1 SGHRS and CDR2 YFSETQ come from the germline V gene. The CDR3 bases are TGCGCCAGCAGTTTTAGGACAGGAAAGCTGTTGGAGACCCAGTACTTC. It is translated as CASSFRTGKLLETQYF.

The V call is TRBV4-2, the J call TRBJ2-1; a weak D match, TRBD2 (5 bases). The germline gives CDR1 LGHNA, CDR2 YNFKEQ. The CDR3 runs to 18 residues. V was shortened by 1 base and J by 5 bases, with 21 bases between the two germline ends. Here the CDR3 reads CASSQAPRALPVNNEQFF. CDR3 in DNA: TGTGCCAGCAGCCAAGCCCCGCGGGCGCTCCCAGTCAACAATGAGCAGTTCTTC.